A single sample gave rise to the 6 T cell receptor beta chains below, sequenced in a study of memory CD4+ T cells and cytomegalovirus serostatus. TCRdb's copy holds only in-frame clones and misses some; the assay was immunoSEQ multiplex PCR. The sample has about 64,000 clones; roughly three quarters are singletons. The sort gate was single viable CD3+CD4+CD8-CD45RO+ cells for memory CD4+ T cells. What was sequenced was memory CD4+ T cells from blood. These receptors all come from an adult in good health and CMV-seronegative.

This sequence joins TRBV10-3 and TRBJ1-6; no reliable D call. The CDR3 is made up of 14 amino acids. The germline CDR1 and CDR2 sequences are ENHRY and SYGVKD. V was shortened by 4 bases and J by 8 bases, with 12 bases between the two germline ends. In nucleotides, the CDR3 is TGTGCCATCAGTGTGGGCCGGTCGGATTCACCCCTCCACTTT. It yields the protein CAISVGRSDSPLHF.

V is TRBV6-5 and J is TRBJ2-1; maybe TRBD2 (6 bases). Trimming took off 2 bases at V and 7 bases at J, with 18 bases between the two ends. Germline CDR1 and CDR2: MNHEY and SVGAGI. The CDR3 has 16 amino acids. DNA for the CDR3: TGTGCCAGCAGTTACGGGGCGGGGACTCTAGGTAATGAGCAGTTCTTC. Translation gives CASSYGAGTLGNEQFF.

The J gene is TRBJ1-2, the V gene TRBV28, with 12 bases that match TRBD1. This CDR3 region has 15 residues. Germline assignment: CDR1 MDHEN and CDR2 SYDVKM. V shed 6 bases and J 7 bases; nucleotides not matched to a gene: 9. CDR3 in amino acids: CASRHPGTGGAGYTF. In DNA, the CDR3 is TGTGCCAGCAGGCACCCTGGGACAGGGGGCGCTGGCTACACCTTC.

CDR3 sequence: CASSQDLRRGGSKLFF. The CDR3 region has the DNA TGCGCCAGCAGCCAAGATCTCCGGAGGGGTGGAAGTAAACTGTTTTTT. The rearrangement uses TRBV4-1 and TRBJ1-4, with D possibly matching TRBD1 (5 bases). V was cut by 0 bases and J by 11 bases, with 19 bases left in between. The CDR3 length is 16 residues. Germline V gene sequence: CDR1 MGHRA, CDR2 YSYEKL.

The J gene is TRBJ2-5, the V gene TRBV28; D unclear. The CDR3 totals 11 residues. CDR1 MDHEN and CDR2 SYDVKM come from the germline V gene. The V and J ends lost 2 bases and 8 bases respectively, with 6 bases between them. CDR3 nucleotides: TGTGCCAGCAGTTTACAGGAAACCCAGTACTTC. Protein: CASSLQETQYF.

The J gene is TRBJ1-5, the V gene TRBV19; D gene ambiguous. The V end lost 1 base, the J end lost 0 bases, and 13 bases lay between the germline ends. Germline V gene data show CDR1 as LNHDA and CDR2 as SQIVND (reference sequence). This CDR3 is 17 amino acids long. CDR3 coding DNA: TGTGCCAGTAGTATAGGTCGGCGTTGGCTTAGCAATCAGCCCCAGCATTTT. Amino acids: CASSIGRRWLSNQPQHF.